This entry is about one T cell receptor (beta chain). These data belong to a study of blood T cell repertoires in COVID-19. CDR3 length equals 14 residues. V lost 0 bases and J 6 bases, leaving 15 bases between the germline ends. The germline CDR1 and CDR2 sequences are GTSNPN and SVGIG (reference sequence). Authors' processing steps: Nucleated cell counts were estimated from reference gene primer amplification. Clones were sequenced by immunoSEQ multiplex PCR, and TCRdb holds only the in-frame ones, with some missing. Clone size and V and J calls were adopted from that table, with D and trimming inferred from the DNA. The sample records under 250,000 clones, approximately 82% being singletons.

Material: peripheral blood. This sequence originates from a man in his forties or fifties with active or convalescent COVID-19. V and J are TRBV30 and TRBJ2-7, with a tentative D call TRBD2 (7 bases). The CDR3 DNA reads TGTGCCTGGAGTGTATTAATAGGGGGGGGCGAGCAGTACTTC. Encoded protein: CAWSVLIGGGEQYF. The full variable domain, its missing parts supplied by reference TRBV30 and TRBJ2-7, is SQTIHQWPATLVQPVGSPLSLECTVEGTSNPNLYWYRQAAGRGLQLLFYSVGIGQISSEVPQNLSASRPQDRQFILSSKKLLLSDSGFYLCAWSVLIGGGEQYFGPGTRLTVT.